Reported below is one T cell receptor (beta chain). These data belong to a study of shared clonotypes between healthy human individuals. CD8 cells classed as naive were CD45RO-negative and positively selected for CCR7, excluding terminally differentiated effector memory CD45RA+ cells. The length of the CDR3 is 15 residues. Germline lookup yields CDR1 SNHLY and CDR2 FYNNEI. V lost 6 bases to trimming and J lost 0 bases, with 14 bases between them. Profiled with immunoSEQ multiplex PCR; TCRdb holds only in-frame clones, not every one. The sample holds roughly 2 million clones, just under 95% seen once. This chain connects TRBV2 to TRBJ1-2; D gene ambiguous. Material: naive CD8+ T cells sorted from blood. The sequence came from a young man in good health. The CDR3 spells CASRPGLGANYGYTF. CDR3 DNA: TGTGCCAGCAGACCCGGACTGGGAGCTAACTATGGCTACACCTTC.